What follows are 16 T cell receptor beta chains derived from one specimen sequenced in a study of regulatory T cells in long-lasting Graves disease. Time point meaning: newly diagnosed GD, antithyroid drugs for less than 3 months. Researchers made the TCR library from RNA that was extracted from PBMCs. Combining iRepertoire HTBI primers with Arm-PCR of CDR3 regions, the authors built TCR beta libraries. One entry per CDR3 protein results from TCRdb running MiXCR on the multiplex PCR reads. The sample includes about 540,000 distinct CDR3 sequences, approximately 15% of them seen just once. Separately, the same data were catalogued under a study of T cells in Graves' hyperthyroidism and ophthalmopathy.

The sequencing here drew on peripheral blood mononuclear cells (PBMCs), taken at new diagnosis, from a patient treated with antithyroid drugs. These TCRs come from a man aged 25-45 years with Graves disease.

This clonotype appeared many times. The CDR3 protein is CASSNRGLGTEAFF. The CDR3 DNA sequence: TGTGCCAGCAGTAACAGGGGGCTTGGCACTGAAGCTTTCTTT. This chain links TRBV6-1 with TRBJ1-1; 9 bases are a match to TRBD1. Germline V gene data show CDR1 as MNHNS and CDR2 as SASEGT. After removal of 5 bases from V and 4 bases from J, the junction contained 5 bases not matched to a gene. CDR3 length: 14 residues.

This clonotype was counted between two and nine times. The chain employs TRBV30 and TRBJ2-5; 9 bases agree with TRBD1. Germline V gene sequence: CDR1 GTSNPN, CDR2 SVGIG (reference sequence). This CDR3 is built from 15 residues. Trimming removed 2 bases from V and 4 bases from J; junction bases left unmatched: 8. CDR3 DNA sequence: TGTGCCTGGAGTCCGGGACAGGGAATAGGAGAGACCCAGTACTTC. This encodes CAWSPGQGIGETQYF.

This clonotype was seen at least ten times. CDR3: CASGDPAGEGELFF. The CDR3 nucleotides read TGTGCCAGCGGAGACCCCGCAGGGGAAGGGGAGCTGTTTTTT. This chain joins TRBV2 and TRBJ2-2; weak D call: TRBD1 (6 bases). The CDR3 contains 14 residues. The ends were cut back, 8 bases at V and 8 bases at J, with 18 bases in the middle. Looked up from germline, CDR1 is SNHLY and CDR2 is FYNNEI.

The chain carries TRBV6-1 and TRBJ1-2, with 8 bases that match TRBD1. The CDR3 contains 17 residues. Germline V lookup: CDR1 MNHNS, CDR2 SASEGT. V shed 6 bases, J shed 4 bases, and the junction held 16 bases outside the gene matches. Here the CDR3 reads CASSPLGATGEIYGYTF. CDR3 sequence (DNA): TGTGCCAGCAGCCCCCTAGGCGCGACAGGGGAAATCTATGGCTACACCTTC.

The chain is built from TRBV7-9 and TRBJ2-5, with D uncertain. This CDR3 comprises 12 residues. V lost 8 bases, J lost 5 bases, and 12 bases lay in between. CDR1 is SEHNR, CDR2 FQNEAQ, per germline (reference sequence). The CDR3 protein is CASGLNRETQYF. The CDR3 region has the DNA TGTGCCAGCGGCCTCAACCGGGAGACCCAGTACTTC.

This clonotype has at least ten counts. The gene calls are TRBV10-3 and TRBJ2-1; 11 positions agree with TRBD1. The CDR3 spans 15 residues. The germline gives CDR1 ENHRY, CDR2 SYGVKD. V lost 6 bases and J lost 6; bases outside the gene matches: 7. CDR3 protein: CAISFRDRGSNEQFF. CDR3 DNA sequence: TGTGCCATCAGCTTCCGGGACAGGGGGAGCAATGAGCAGTTCTTC.

This chain links TRBV30 with TRBJ1-4; tentative D call: TRBD1 (6 bases). Germline-derived CDR1 and CDR2 are GTSNPN and SVGIG (reference sequence). Trimming left V 5 bases short and J 8 bases short, with 15 bases between. CDR3 length equals 13 residues. CDR3: CAWGRGAQEKLFF. CDR3 DNA sequence: TGTGCCTGGGGACGGGGGGCGCAAGAAAAACTGTTTTTT.

This clonotype was counted many times. The gene calls are TRBV6-1 and TRBJ2-5; D remains ambiguous. Trimming stripped 5 bases from V and 0 bases from J, with 10 bases between. This CDR3 has 14 amino acids. Looked up from germline, CDR1 is MNHNS and CDR2 is SASEGT. As DNA, the CDR3 is TGTGCCAGCAGTACGGACCCTAACCAAGAGACCCAGTACTTC. It translates to CASSTDPNQETQYF.

Ten or more counts support this clonotype. J is TRBJ1-2 and V is TRBV20-1; no definite D call. The CDR3 is 10 amino acids. Trimming cost V 1 base and J 6 bases, with 3 bases left between them. Germline V gene sequence: CDR1 DFQATT, CDR2 SNEGSKA (reference sequence). In DNA, the CDR3 is TGCAGTGCTAGAGTCGATGGCTACACCTTC. Amino acid sequence: CSARVDGYTF.

V gene TRBV25-1 combines with J gene TRBJ2-5; 11 bases map to TRBD1. CDR1 and CDR2 (germline): MGHDK, SYGVNS. After removal of 6 bases from V and 3 bases from J, the junction contained 3 bases not matched to a gene. The CDR3 spans 14 residues. CDR3 region: CASRGGQGEETQYF. Written as DNA, the CDR3 is TGTGCCAGCAGGGGGGGACAGGGGGAAGAGACCCAGTACTTC.

This clonotype was seen repeatedly, ten times or more. The rearrangement links TRBV24-1 to TRBJ2-7; D is unresolved. The germline gives CDR1 KGHDR, CDR2 SFDVKD. Between the trimmed V and J ends, which lost 5 bases and 2 bases, there was a span of 9 bases. The CDR3 runs 13 residues. The CDR3: CATSGDNTYEQYF. CDR3 DNA sequence: TGTGCCACCAGTGGTGACAACACCTACGAGCAGTACTTC.

This clonotype was recorded a few times. The V call is TRBV27, the J call TRBJ2-7; a possible D gene is TRBD1 (5 bases). V dropped 5 bases and J dropped 1 base, with 12 bases sitting between them. The CDR3 sequence is 14 residues long. CDR1 and CDR2 from the germline V gene are MNHEY and SMNVEV (reference sequence). CDR3 in DNA: TGTGCCAGCAGTCCGCTAGGGGCTTCCTACGAGCAGTACTTC. Amino acids: CASSPLGASYEQYF.

This clonotype was seen repeatedly, ten times or more. The chain couples TRBV20-1 to TRBJ1-2, with 9 bases that match TRBD1. Germline CDR1 and CDR2: DFQATT and SNEGSKA (reference sequence). The CDR3 loop spans 14 amino acids. The J segment lost 8 bases and the V segment lost 3 bases, leaving 10 bases of the junction unmatched. This CDR3 reads CSASGDRAVYGYTF. The DNA for the CDR3 is TGCAGTGCTAGTGGGGACAGGGCTGTGTACGGCTACACCTTC.

This clonotype was seen at least ten times. The rearrangement links TRBV12-3 or TRBV12-4 to TRBJ1-5; a possible D gene is TRBD1 (6 bases). The CDR3 loop spans 13 amino acids. The V and J ends lost 5 bases and 13 bases respectively, with 18 bases between them. This CDR3 is CASSPGQSLEQHF. The DNA of the CDR3 is TGTGCCAGCAGTCCTGGACAGTCCTTAGAGCAGCATTTT.

This clonotype was observed at least ten times. V gene TRBV20-1 combines with J gene TRBJ1-5, with a tentative D call TRBD1 (6 bases). Trimming took off 1 base at V and 5 bases at J, with 12 bases between the two ends. This CDR3 contains 14 residues. Germline values: CDR1 DFQATT, CDR2 SNEGSKA (reference sequence). The CDR3 nucleotides are TGCAGTGCTAGAGGGGGGCTCTGGGATCAGCCCCAGCATTTT. This sequence encodes CSARGGLWDQPQHF.

This clonotype was recorded a few times. V gene TRBV5-1 combines with J gene TRBJ2-4; tentatively, D is TRBD2 (6 bases). Trimming shortened V by 0 bases and J by 8 bases, and 15 bases separated the two germline ends. CDR1 and CDR2 from the germline V gene are SGHRS and YFSETQ. The CDR3 totals 15 residues. The CDR3 DNA sequence: TGCGCCAGCAGCTTGGCTAGCGCCCGGCCCCACATTCAGTACTTC. Its protein product is CASSLASARPHIQYF.